The present TCR beta chain was sequenced within a study of cytomegalovirus exposure and HLA in healthy donors. The study, taken as a whole, reports: Later analysis showed most CMV-associated TCR beta chains appearing HLA-restricted.

This PCR relied on a set of 60 Vbeta primers and 13 Jbeta primers. Generated by immunoSEQ multiplex PCR, the TCRdb table keeps only in-frame clones and is missing some. This table holds 95,000 to 100,000 clones, about 70% found once. This clone was counted a single time. What it recognizes is unknown. The CDR3 totals 13 residues. V was clipped by 1 base and J by 4 bases, with 6 bases between them. Germline V gene sequence: CDR1 LNHDA, CDR2 SQIVND (reference sequence). Source material: PBMCs. This chain links TRBV19 with TRBJ2-3, with D unclear. The sequence came from a woman aged 40 to 49 in good health and CMV-seronegative. CDR3 nucleotides: TGTGCCAGTAGTATAGTGGCAGCAGATACGCAGTATTTT. Translating gives CASSIVAADTQYF.